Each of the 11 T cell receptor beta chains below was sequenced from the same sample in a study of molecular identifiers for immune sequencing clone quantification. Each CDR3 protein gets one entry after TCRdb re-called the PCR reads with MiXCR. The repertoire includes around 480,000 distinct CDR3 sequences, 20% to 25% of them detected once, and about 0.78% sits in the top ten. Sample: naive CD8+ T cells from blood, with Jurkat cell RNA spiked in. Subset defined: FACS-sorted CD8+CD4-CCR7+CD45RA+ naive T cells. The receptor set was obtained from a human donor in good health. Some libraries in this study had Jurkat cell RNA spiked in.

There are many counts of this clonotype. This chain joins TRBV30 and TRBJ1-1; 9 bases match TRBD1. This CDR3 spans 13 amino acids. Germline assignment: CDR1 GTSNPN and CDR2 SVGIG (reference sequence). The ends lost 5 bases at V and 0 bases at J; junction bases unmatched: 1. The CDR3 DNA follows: TGTGCCTGGGGGACAGGGTTGAACACTGAAGCTTTCTTT. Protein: CAWGTGLNTEAFF.

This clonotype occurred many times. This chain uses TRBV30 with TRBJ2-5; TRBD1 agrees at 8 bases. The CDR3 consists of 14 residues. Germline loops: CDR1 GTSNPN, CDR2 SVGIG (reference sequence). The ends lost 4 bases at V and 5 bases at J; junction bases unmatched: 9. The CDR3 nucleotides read TGTGCCTGGACTAATGGACAGGGCCAGGAGACCCAGTACTTC. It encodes CAWTNGQGQETQYF.

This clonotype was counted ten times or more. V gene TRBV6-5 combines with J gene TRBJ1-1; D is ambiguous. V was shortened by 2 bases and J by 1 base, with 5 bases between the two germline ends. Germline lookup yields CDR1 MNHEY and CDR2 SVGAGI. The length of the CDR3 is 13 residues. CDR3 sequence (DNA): TGTGCCAGCAGTTACGGTCGGAACACTGAAGCTTTCTTT. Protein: CASSYGRNTEAFF.

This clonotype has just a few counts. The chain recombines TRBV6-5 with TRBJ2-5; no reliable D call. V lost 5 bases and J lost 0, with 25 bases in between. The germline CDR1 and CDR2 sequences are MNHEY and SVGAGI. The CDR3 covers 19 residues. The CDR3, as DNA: TGTGCCAGCAGTCCCGACCTACCACAATTCAGGAAAAACCAAGAGACCCAGTACTTC. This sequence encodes CASSPDLPQFRKNQETQYF.

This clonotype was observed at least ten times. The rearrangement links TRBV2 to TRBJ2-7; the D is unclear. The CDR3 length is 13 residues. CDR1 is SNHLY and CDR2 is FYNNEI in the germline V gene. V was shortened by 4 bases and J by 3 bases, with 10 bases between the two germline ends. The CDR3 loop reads CASSGRVSYEQYF. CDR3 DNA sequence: TGTGCCAGCAGTGGTCGGGTGAGCTACGAGCAGTACTTC.

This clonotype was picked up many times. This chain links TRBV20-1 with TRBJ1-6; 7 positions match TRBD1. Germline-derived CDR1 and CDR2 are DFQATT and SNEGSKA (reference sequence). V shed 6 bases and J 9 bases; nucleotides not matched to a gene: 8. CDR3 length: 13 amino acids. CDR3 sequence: CSAEDRVRSPLHF. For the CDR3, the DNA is TGCAGTGCGGAAGACAGGGTGCGTTCACCCCTCCACTTT.

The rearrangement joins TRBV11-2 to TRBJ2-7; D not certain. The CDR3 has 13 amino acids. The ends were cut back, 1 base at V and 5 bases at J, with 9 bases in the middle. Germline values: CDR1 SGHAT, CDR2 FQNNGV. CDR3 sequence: CASSLGVHDEQYF. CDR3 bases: TGTGCCAGCAGCTTAGGGGTACATGACGAGCAGTACTTC. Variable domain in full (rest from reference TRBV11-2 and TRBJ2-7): EAGVAQSPRYKIIEKRQSVAFWCNPISGHATLYWYQQILGQGPKLLIQFQNNGVVDDSQLPKDRFSAERLKGVDSTLKIQPAKLEDSAVYLCASSLGVHDEQYFGPGTRLTVT.

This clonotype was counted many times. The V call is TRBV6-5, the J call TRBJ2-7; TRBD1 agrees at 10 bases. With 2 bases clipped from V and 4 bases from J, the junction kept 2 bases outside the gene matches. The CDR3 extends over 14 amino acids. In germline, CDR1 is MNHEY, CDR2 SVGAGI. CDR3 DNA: TGTGCCAGCAGTTACGGGGACAGGGGATACGAGCAGTACTTC. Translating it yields CASSYGDRGYEQYF.

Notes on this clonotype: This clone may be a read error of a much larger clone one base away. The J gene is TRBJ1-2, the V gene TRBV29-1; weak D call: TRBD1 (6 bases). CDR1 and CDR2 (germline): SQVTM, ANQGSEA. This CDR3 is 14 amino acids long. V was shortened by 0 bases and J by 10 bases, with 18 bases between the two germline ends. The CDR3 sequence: CSVEDQVRGIAYTF. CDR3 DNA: TGCAGCGTTGAAGATCAGGTCAGGGGAATTGCCTACACCTTC.

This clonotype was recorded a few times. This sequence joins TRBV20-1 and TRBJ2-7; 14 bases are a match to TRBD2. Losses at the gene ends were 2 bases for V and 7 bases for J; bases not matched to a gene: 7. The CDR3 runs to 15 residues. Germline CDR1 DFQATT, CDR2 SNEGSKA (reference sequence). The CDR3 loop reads CSARPGLAGAREQYF. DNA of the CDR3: TGCAGTGCTAGACCGGGACTAGCGGGAGCTCGGGAGCAGTACTTC.

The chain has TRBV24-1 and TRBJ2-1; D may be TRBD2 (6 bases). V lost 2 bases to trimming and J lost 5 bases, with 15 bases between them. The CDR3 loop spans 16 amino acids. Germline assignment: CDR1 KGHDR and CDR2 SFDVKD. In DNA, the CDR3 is TGTGCCACCAGTGATTCGGGACTTGCACTTCACAATGAGCAGTTCTTC. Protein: CATSDSGLALHNEQFF.